This passage covers 14 T cell receptor beta chains from one sample sequenced in a study of spatial heterogeneity in lung cancer. Each CDR3 protein is one row after TCRdb ran MiXCR on the 5' RACE reads. The data hold tens of thousands of distinct CDR3 sequences, with roughly 14% observed a single time. As for time point: sample taken at primary tumor resection. Whole RNA from tumor, nontumor lung or frozen PBMC was sequenced unsorted. The sequenced sample was PBMCs, obtained at surgery. Every receptor here comes from a male donor with early-stage non-small cell lung cancer.

The V call is TRBV7-3, the J call TRBJ2-1; D remains unclear. The CDR3 is made up of 14 amino acids. The V end was cut by 2 bases, the J end by 0 bases, with 5 bases between. CDR1 and CDR2 from the germline V gene are SGHTA and FQGTGA. CDR3 bases: TGTGCCAGCAGCTTATGGGGCTCCTACAATGAGCAGTTCTTC. It translates to CASSLWGSYNEQFF.

J is TRBJ2-1 and V is TRBV10-3; 10 bases match TRBD2. Germline loops: CDR1 ENHRY, CDR2 SYGVKD. CDR3 length: 16 amino acids. The V segment lost 0 bases and the J segment 10 bases; nucleotides outside the gene matches: 9. CDR3 residues: CAISESSPGLASEQFF. The CDR3 DNA follows: TGTGCCATCAGTGAGTCTAGTCCGGGACTAGCGTCCGAGCAGTTCTTC.

This clonotype was counted between two and nine times. The chain couples TRBV19 to TRBJ1-2; D remains unclear. The CDR3 contains 13 residues. Germline V gives CDR1 LNHDA, CDR2 SQIVND (reference sequence). Trimming shortened V by 10 bases and J by 4 bases, and 16 bases separated the two germline ends. The DNA of the CDR3 is TGTGCCACCAAGTCCACCATCGGCTATGGCTACACCTTC. Amino acid sequence: CATKSTIGYGYTF.

This clonotype occurred a few times. The CDR3 sequence: CASSPDRGTDTQYF. In DNA form, the CDR3 reads TGTGCCAGCAGCCCGGACAGGGGGACCGATACGCAGTATTTT. V usage is TRBV5-6 and J usage is TRBJ2-3; 10 bases match TRBD1. Looked up from germline, CDR1 is SGHDT and CDR2 is YYEEEE. CDR3 size: 14 residues. V trimming: 4 bases; J trimming: 6 bases; junction bases outside the gene matches: 5.

This clonotype was counted only a few times. V gene TRBV3-1 combines with J gene TRBJ1-5; D is undetermined. The V end lost 1 base, the J end lost 6 bases, and 13 bases lay between the germline ends. Germline values: CDR1 LGHDT, CDR2 YNNKEL (reference sequence). The CDR3 totals 15 residues. CDR3 sequence: CASSQGEGRSQPQHF. In DNA, the CDR3 is TGTGCCAGCAGCCAAGGGGAGGGCAGAAGTCAGCCCCAGCATTTT.

This clonotype came up a few times. This chain joins TRBV3-1 and TRBJ1-2; TRBD1 matches at 8 bases. J gave up 4 bases and V 0 bases, and 4 bases lay outside the gene matches. CDR1 and CDR2 (germline): LGHDT, YNNKEL (reference sequence). The CDR3 sequence is 15 residues long. CDR3 protein: CASSQDWDRIYGYTF. The CDR3 bases are TGTGCCAGCAGCCAAGATTGGGACAGGATCTATGGCTACACCTTC.

CDR3 coding DNA: TGCGCCAGCAGCTTGGCCCGGGTGTACCAAGAGACCCAGTACTTC. Translating gives CASSLARVYQETQYF. The chain recombines TRBV5-1 with TRBJ2-5; no firm D call. CDR1 is SGHRS and CDR2 is YFSETQ in the germline V gene. Trimming removed 0 bases at V and 0 bases at J, with 9 bases between. This CDR3 spans 15 amino acids.

The chain recombines TRBV7-8 with TRBJ1-5, with D uncertain. This CDR3 has 15 residues. Germline assignment: CDR1 SGHVS and CDR2 FQNEAQ. Trimming took 5 bases from V and 7 from J, leaving 18 bases between them. The DNA of the CDR3 is TGTGCCAGCAGCCTGGGGTCTTTCCTTGGGCAGCCCCAGCATTTT. It codes for CASSLGSFLGQPQHF. Together with reference TRBV7-8 and TRBJ1-5, the CDR3 gives the full variable domain: GAGVSQSPRYKVAKRGQDVALRCDPISGHVSLFWYQQALGQGPEFLTYFQNEAQLDKSGLPSDRFFAERPEGSVSTLKIQRTQQEDSAVYLCASSLGSFLGQPQHFGDGTRLSIL.

V gene TRBV30 combines with J gene TRBJ2-1; 9 nucleotides match TRBD2. The CDR3 contains 15 residues. V gave up 4 bases and J gave up 3 bases; unmatched junction bases: 7. Germline CDR1 and CDR2: GTSNPN and SVGIG (reference sequence). The CDR3 sequence is CAWKATSGYYNEQFF. CDR3 DNA: TGTGCCTGGAAGGCTACTAGCGGGTACTACAATGAGCAGTTCTTC.

The chain has TRBV29-1 and TRBJ2-7; 8 nucleotides align to TRBD1. Germline lookup yields CDR1 SQVTM and CDR2 ANQGSEA. V trimming: 4 bases; J trimming: 2 bases; junction bases outside the gene matches: 7. This CDR3 is 14 amino acids long. Here the CDR3 reads CSVGGQAPTYEQYF. The CDR3 DNA is TGCAGCGTTGGGGGACAGGCCCCGACCTACGAGCAGTACTTC.

This clonotype has ten or more counts. The chain links TRBV28 to TRBJ2-3, with 9 bases identical to TRBD2. Germline CDR1 is MDHEN and CDR2 is SYDVKM. Trimming took 2 bases from V and 3 from J; bases not matched to a gene: 0. This CDR3 is 14 amino acids long. The CDR3 DNA reads as TGTGCCAGCAGTTTACTAGCGGGGACAGATACGCAGTATTTT. This codes for CASSLLAGTDTQYF.

This clonotype was observed a few times. The chain couples TRBV6-2 or TRBV6-3 to TRBJ1-1; D ambiguous. V was trimmed by 8 bases and J by 5 bases, leaving 18 bases between them. The CDR3 runs to 14 residues. Germline CDR1 MNHEY, CDR2 SVGEGT. The CDR3 DNA reads TGTGCCAGCCTGGACCCGGGCCCGAGGACTGAAGCTTTCTTT. As protein: CASLDPGPRTEAFF.

V gene TRBV30 combines with J gene TRBJ1-6; D ambiguous. Germline-derived CDR1 and CDR2 are GTSNPN and SVGIG (reference sequence). The V end lost 0 bases, the J end lost 11 bases, and 11 bases lay between the germline ends. There are 13 residues in the CDR3. Here the CDR3 DNA reads TGTGCCTGGAGTGTAAAAGGTGGGCCACCCCTCCACTTT. This encodes CAWSVKGGPPLHF.

This clonotype was detected ten times or more. The germline gene is not matched at one end of the junction; a read error may be the cause. The chain combines TRBV7-7 with TRBJ2-1, with 10 nucleotides matching TRBD2. The CDR3 spans 16 residues. CDR1 SSHAT and CDR2 FNYEAQ come from the germline V gene (reference sequence). The CDR3 DNA reads as TGTGCTAGCAGCTTAACGCTAGCGGGAGTAGGAAATGAGCAGTTCTTC. Its protein is CASSLTLAGVGNEQFF.